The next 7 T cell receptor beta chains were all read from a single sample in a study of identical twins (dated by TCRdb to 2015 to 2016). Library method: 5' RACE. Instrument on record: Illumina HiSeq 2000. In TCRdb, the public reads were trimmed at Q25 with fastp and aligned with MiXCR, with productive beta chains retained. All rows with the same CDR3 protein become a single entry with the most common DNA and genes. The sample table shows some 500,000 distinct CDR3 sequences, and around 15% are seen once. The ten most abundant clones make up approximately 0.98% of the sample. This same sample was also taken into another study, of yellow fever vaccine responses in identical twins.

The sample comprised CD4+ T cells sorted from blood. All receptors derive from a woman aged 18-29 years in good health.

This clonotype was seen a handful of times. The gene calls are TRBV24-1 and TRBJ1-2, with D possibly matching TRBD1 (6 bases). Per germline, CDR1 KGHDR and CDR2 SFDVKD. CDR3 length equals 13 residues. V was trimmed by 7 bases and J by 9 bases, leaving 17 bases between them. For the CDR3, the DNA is TGTGCCACCAGCGCACAGGGTATTGGACGCTACACCTTC. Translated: CATSAQGIGRYTF.

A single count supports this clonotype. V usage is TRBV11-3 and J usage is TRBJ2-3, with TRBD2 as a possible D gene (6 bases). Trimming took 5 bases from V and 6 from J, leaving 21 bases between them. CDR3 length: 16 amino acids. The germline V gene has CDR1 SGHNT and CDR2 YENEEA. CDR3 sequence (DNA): TGTGCCAGCAGCCGGCGGGTGCGGGGCAGCGCGGATACGCAGTATTTT. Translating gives CASSRRVRGSADTQYF.

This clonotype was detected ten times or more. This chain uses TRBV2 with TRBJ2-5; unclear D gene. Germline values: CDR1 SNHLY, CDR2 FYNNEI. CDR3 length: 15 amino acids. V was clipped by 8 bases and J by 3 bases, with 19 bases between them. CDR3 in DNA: TGTGCCAGCTCACCCTCACCGACACTGGAAGAGACCCAGTACTTC. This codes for CASSPSPTLEETQYF.

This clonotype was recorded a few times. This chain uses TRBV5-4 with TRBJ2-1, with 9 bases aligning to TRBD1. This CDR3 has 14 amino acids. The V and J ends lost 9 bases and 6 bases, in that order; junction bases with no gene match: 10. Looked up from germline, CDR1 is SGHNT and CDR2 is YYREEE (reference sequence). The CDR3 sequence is CATSGTGNFNEQFF. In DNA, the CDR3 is TGTGCCACATCCGGGACAGGGAACTTCAATGAGCAGTTCTTC. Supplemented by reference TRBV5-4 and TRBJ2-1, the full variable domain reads ETGVTQSPTHLIKTRGQQVTLRCSSQSGHNTVSWYQQALGQGPQFIFQYYREEENGRGNFPPRFSGLQFPNYSSELNVNALELDDSALYLCATSGTGNFNEQFFGPGTRLTVL.

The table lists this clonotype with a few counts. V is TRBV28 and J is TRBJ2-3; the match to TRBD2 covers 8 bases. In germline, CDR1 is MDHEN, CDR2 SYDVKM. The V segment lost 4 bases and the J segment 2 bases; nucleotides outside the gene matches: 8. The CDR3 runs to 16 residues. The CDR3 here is CASSSRSGGYTDTQYF. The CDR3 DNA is TGTGCCAGCAGTTCCCGAAGCGGGGGTTACACAGATACGCAGTATTTT.

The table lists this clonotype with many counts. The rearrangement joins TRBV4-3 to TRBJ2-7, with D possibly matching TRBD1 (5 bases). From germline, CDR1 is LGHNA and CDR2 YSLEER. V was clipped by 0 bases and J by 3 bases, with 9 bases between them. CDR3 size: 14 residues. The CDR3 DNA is TGCGCCAGCAGCCAAGATGGTAGGGGCTACGAGCAGTACTTC. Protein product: CASSQDGRGYEQYF.

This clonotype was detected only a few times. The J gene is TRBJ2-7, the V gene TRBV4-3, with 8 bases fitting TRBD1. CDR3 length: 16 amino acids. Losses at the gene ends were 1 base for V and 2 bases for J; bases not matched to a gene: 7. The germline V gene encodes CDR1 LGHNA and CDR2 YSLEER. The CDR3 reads CASSQGLGTGTYEQYF. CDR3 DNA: TGCGCCAGCAGCCAAGGTCTTGGGACAGGAACCTACGAGCAGTACTTC.